This TCR beta chain appears in the sequencing data of a study of cytomegalovirus exposure and HLA in healthy donors (dated by TCRdb to 2016 to 2017). The study in broad terms: According to an earlier analysis of several hundred of the donors, 200 million or so T cells yielded 117 million unique TCR beta sequences and about 280 Gb of sequence data. To study patterns of TCR occurrence, a later analysis re-analyzed previously published TCR beta repertoires from more than 550 donors and added high-resolution HLA genotyping. A later genetic analysis used genome-wide SNP genotypes for about 55% of the 666 donors, treating that subset as a discovery cohort. Along with the approximately 700-subject first cohort, a separate validation cohort of around 120 different subjects was used. HLA typing included class I and class II loci at four-digit resolution. Of the 300 to 400 genotyped donors, roughly 80% fell in the genetic ancestry cluster associated with self-reported Caucasian donors. Using immunosequencing, the study profiled T cell repertoires from approximately 700 subjects and related those repertoires to cytomegalovirus serostatus. Donor age, sex, ethnicity and CMV serostatus were collected together with the repertoire data. The aim of the study was to test whether cataloging public T cell receptors could identify signatures of past pathogen exposure. The later analysis used no new phenotypic data to find candidate immune exposures, relying instead on TCR beta sequences and their occurrence across donors. About 300 gigabases of sequencing data and roughly 90 million unique TCR sequences were included in an early release covering about 600 HLA-typed donors. A few DR-DQ haplotypes were handled as single units for association and clustering because linkage in the cohort was strong. To predict cytomegalovirus infection status, the study combined high-throughput TCR immunosequencing, statistical association of individual TCRs with disease status, and machine learning. To decide whether each TCR beta V gene segment behaved as functional or pseudogenic, an earlier analysis of approximately 600 of the donors relied on high-throughput TCR beta sequencing. All discovery cohort repertoires had been generated using a single sequencing platform. On average, approximately 250,000 unique TCR beta nucleotide sequences were sequenced per donor among 398 genotyped donors of the cohort, with roughly 20% of those sequences being non-productive. The number of typed donors differed by locus: roughly 629-640 for A, B, C, DRB1 and DQB1; some 500 for DQA1; 606 for DPA1; and some 470 for DPB1. The research as a whole found: The 87-base-pair reads could not distinguish some IMGT-functional V segments, including TRBV6-2 and TRBV6-3, so those segments were excluded. A further reported finding was that TCR beta sequences accurately predicted the HLA-A and HLA-B alleles for most subjects in the first cohort. The sequencing pipeline was judged likely to have produced a cluster of highly shared sequence variants as a technical artifact. CMV serostatus was the only immune exposure information available for the cohort. In a later analysis, most CMV-associated TCR beta chains were found to appear HLA-restricted, with HLA associations seemingly driven largely by CMV exposure. Because counts were too low, about 18 rarely observed V segments, including chromosome 9 orphons, were left out of the earlier analysis of about 620 of the donors. The study gave a list of over 150 TCR beta chains associated with cytomegalovirus. Because HLA typing was missing for some donors at each locus, association tests included only the typed subset. Correlated functional status among segregating V segments might be attributable to linkage disequilibrium, but an unknown experimental factor could not be ruled out. It was suggested by the authors that the approach could potentially be generalized to other disease states and immunological phenotypes. In a later analysis, TCR association rates were found to vary across HLA loci, with the most associated TCRs seen for DRB1 alleles and the fewest for HLA-C alleles. In vitro tests confirmed that a few of the cytomegalovirus-associated TCR beta chains recognize cytomegalovirus antigens. Only TCR beta chains were sequenced in this cohort, and the absence of alpha or paired-chain data limited detectable features. A later genetic analysis associated a missense DCLRE1C variant with V-gene and J-gene trimming of TCR beta chains, and an independent cohort replicated the association. Several of the top co-occurrence clusters appeared to be linked to parvovirus B19, influenza, CMV and Epstein-Barr virus, according to a later analysis. Most TCR sequences were seen in very few donors, while some public TCRs were found in many individuals. In a later analysis, HLA-associated TCR beta chains showed more clonal expansion and lower generation probabilities than non-associated chains that were equally common. In both the original and validation cohorts, the classifier was reported to diagnose cytomegalovirus status with high specificity and sensitivity. Compared with the approximately 710-donor mean, donors in an Asian-associated ancestry cluster had fewer N-insertions in productive TCRs, according to a later genetic analysis. An earlier analysis of 587 of the donors showed that most TCR beta V segments appeared in productive rearrangements either about 87% or about 30% of the time, which broadly matched IMGT annotations. Specific HLA alleles were associated with 15,000 to 20,000 TCR beta sequences at a false discovery rate of 0.05 in a later analysis. When HLA alleles, especially DR and DQ, strongly co-occurred, TCR associations were difficult to assign to individual alleles. The presence/absence analyses assumed that sequencing depth was roughly uniform across donors, and that assumption may not be true.

The library came from the immunoSEQ multiplex PCR assay. For the multiplex PCR, a mixture combining 60 forward primers for TCR Vbeta segments and 13 reverse primers for TCR Jbeta segments was used. A multiplex PCR assay on genomic DNA amplified the CDR3 region of rearranged TCR beta genes. On the Illumina HiSeq System, the amplified TCR beta libraries were sequenced as 87-base-pair reads. Turning to the authors' computational methods: A later analysis counted 65 million to 90 million unique TCR beta chains across the 666 repertoires, and roughly 10 million of these chains were shared by at least two donors. Raw reads were error-corrected and collapsed into unique sequences by a nearest-neighbor algorithm in which closely related sequences were merged to remove PCR and sequencing errors. Alignment of CDR3 sequences to IMGT reference sequences was used to assign V, D and J gene segments. For a sequence to be retained, a match of at least six nucleotides to both a V gene segment and a J gene segment was required. A rearrangement was called productive if the CDR3 had no stop codons and remained in frame with V and J, and every other rearrangement was called non-productive. Following IMGT convention, CDR3 was defined as the stretch from the second conserved V-encoded cysteine to the conserved J-encoded phenylalanine. The earlier analysis of some 550 of the donors excluded any sequence lacking an unambiguous match to a single V gene segment. An earlier analysis of about 600 of the donors called V segments functional above 56.7% productive rearrangements and segregating when the between-donor standard deviation exceeded 5%. A statistical classification framework was built for diagnosing cytomegalovirus status from the catalog of TCR beta chain sequences. A later analysis assigned V and J genes by comparing TCR nucleotide sequences with IMGT/GENE-DB human TR gene sequences. Using the TCRdist pipeline, a later analysis assigned CDR3 sequences along with most-parsimonious VDJ recombination scenarios. In a later analysis, each TCR beta chain was defined by its CDR3 amino acid sequence together with its V-gene family, and reads without a unique V-gene family were excluded. To address suspected cross-contamination and a sequencing artifact, a later analysis removed approximately 590 highly shared, low-generation-probability nucleotide sequences. A later analysis calculated a clonal expansion index for each public chain from normalized within-repertoire ranks of inferred template counts. Generation probabilities in a later analysis came from a VDJ recombination model fitted to out-of-frame rearrangements, and those results were checked against IGoR. In a later analysis, hypergeometric tests were used to score TCR-TCR, TCR-HLA and TCR-CMV co-occurrence, with a repertoire-size bias correction applied to TCR pairs. A later analysis estimated false discovery rates by permuting HLA or CMV assignments 20 times. In a later analysis, co-occurring TCRs were grouped using DBSCAN, with TCRdist sequence similarity added in when clustering inside HLA-allele-positive subsets. Co-occurrence clustering excluded repertoires with fewer than 30,000 or more than 120,000 public chains, plus five with anomalous nucleotide sharing. The source is immuneACCESS, and TCRdb retained only in-frame sequences with V and J called. Part of the clones is not carried over; for the studies checked, unresolved V genes explain less than half of this, and the remainder is unexplained. That table is the source of V, J and clone size, and D and trimming were worked out from the DNA. This sample lists roughly 100,000 clones; 65% to 85% were detected once. The top ten constitute approximately 3.8% of the sample.

Cut back by 9 bases and 1 base, the V and J ends lie 13 bases apart. CDR1 and CDR2 were assigned from the germline V gene as MNHNS and SASEGT. From the cysteine through the phenylalanine, the CDR3 covers 15 amino acids. Of all the DNA, just the CDR3 is kept, 45 bases in frame from base 1. The cohort comprised hundreds of healthy bone marrow donors. At the time of sampling, all cohort members were nominally healthy, though unrecorded immune exposures were likely present. The donor was CMV seropositive and belonged to the group of 270 or so seropositive cohort members. A peripheral blood sample was collected from each donor, and TCR beta sequencing was performed on peripheral blood mononuclear cells. Genomic DNA was extracted from the blood cell samples with the Qiagen DNeasy Blood Extraction Kit. A word on this clone: The antigen this receptor binds is unknown. Base qualities are missing; no much larger clone stands one base away.

This sequence was found in a man in his fifties in good health and CMV-seropositive. The chain joins TRBV6-1 to TRBJ2-6, and possibly TRBD1, on 6 matching bases. The sequenced sample was PBMCs. At the DNA level, the sequence is TGTGCCAGTCAGGGGTCCCCATCTGGGGCCAACGTCCTGACTTTC. Translated, it gives CASQGSPSGANVLTF.